This TCR beta chain came from a study of blood T cell repertoires in COVID-19. About the research overall: Samples taken during acute and convalescent COVID-19 were collected in the United States, Italy and Spain. The analysed material was cDNA or gDNA that came from T cells, B-cell-depleted T cells, or PBMCs.

The CDR3 length is 14 residues. Trimming removed 10 bases from V and 9 bases from J, with 25 bases in between. Germline CDR1 MNHEY, CDR2 SVGAGI. Original analysis: For nucleated cells, counts were estimated from reference gene primer amplification. The repertoire was sequenced with immunoSEQ multiplex PCR; TCRdb's copy has only in-frame clones and lacks some. V and J calls and clone size follow that table, whereas D and trimming were derived from the DNA. The data show 50,000 or so clones, around 86% seen once. The sequencing sample was made of peripheral blood. The receptor comes from a man over 45 with active COVID-19. The V and J genes are TRBV6-5 and TRBJ2-7; D possibly corresponds to TRBD1 (5 bases). Here the CDR3 DNA reads TGTGCCACCAACCAACCCAGGGTGGGTGCGACGCAGTACTTC. It yields the protein CATNQPRVGATQYF.